A selection of T cell receptor beta chains follows, all from one sample in a study of T-cell memory formation after mild COVID-19. TCRdb independently ran MiXCR on the 5' RACE reads; one entry per CDR3 protein. The table includes 350,000 to 400,000 distinct CDR3 sequences, 14% detected once. Sequenced sample: PBMCs or a T cell subset sorted from them (not recorded which). The origin of the receptors is a man aged 18 to 29 who had mild COVID-19 (a few samples of this study predate the infection). Cell type and time point are not known. CDR3s include the opening cysteine and the closing phenylalanine or tryptophan. The order of the fields is V gene, J gene, clone size, D gene, CDR3 DNA, CDR3 protein. D genes are given only for firm matches. Clone size is not always given. Where it is, it says once, few, many or a class for expanded clones.

V gene: TRBV6-1
J gene: TRBJ1-5
clone size: few
D gene: NA
CDR3 DNA: TGTGCCAGCAGTGAATTGGGGGGCCGGGGCAATCAGCCCCAGCATTTT
CDR3 protein: CASSELGGRGNQPQHF

V gene: TRBV6-6
J gene: TRBJ2-7
clone size: few
D gene: NA
CDR3 DNA: TGTGCCAGCACCGACTGGACAGCTGACTACGAGCAGTACTTC
CDR3 protein: CASTDWTADYEQYF

V gene: TRBV29-1
J gene: TRBJ2-2
clone size: many
D gene: NA
CDR3 DNA: TGCAGCGTCGAGCAGAACACCGGGGAGCTGTTTTTT
CDR3 protein: CSVEQNTGELFF

V gene: TRBV7-9
J gene: TRBJ1-6
clone size: few
D gene: NA
CDR3 DNA: TGTGCCAGTATTTCGGGGGCTCGTAATTCACCCCTCCACTTT
CDR3 protein: CASISGARNSPLHF

V gene: TRBV12-3/TRBV12-4
J gene: TRBJ1-4
clone size: few
D gene: NA
CDR3 DNA: TGTGCCAGCAGTTCGGACGGCAGGGAAAAACTGTTTTTT
CDR3 protein: CASSSDGREKLFF

V gene: TRBV7-2
J gene: TRBJ2-7
clone size: NA
D gene: NA
CDR3 DNA: TGTGCCAGCAGCTTAGGCGGGACAGTCTCCTACGAGCAGTACTTC
CDR3 protein: CASSLGGTVSYEQYF

V gene: TRBV6-2/TRBV6-3
J gene: TRBJ1-5
clone size: NA
D gene: NA
CDR3 DNA: TGTGCCAGCAGAGGGATGGATGAATACAGGGACTCGGCCCAGCATTTT
CDR3 protein: CASRGMDEYRDSAQHF

V gene: TRBV7-2
J gene: TRBJ2-1
clone size: many
D gene: NA
CDR3 DNA: TGTGCCAGCAGCCAAAGGGGGGGAAGATACAATGAGCAGTTCTTC
CDR3 protein: CASSQRGGRYNEQFF

V gene: TRBV9
J gene: TRBJ1-3
clone size: NA
D gene: NA
CDR3 DNA: TGTGGGTCTGGCTCTGGAAACACCATATATTTT
CDR3 protein: CGSGSGNTIYF

V gene: TRBV12-3/TRBV12-4
J gene: TRBJ2-1
clone size: many
D gene: TRBD2
CDR3 DNA: TGTGCCAGCAGACCCACGGGACTAGCCGCCAATGAGCAGTTCTTC
CDR3 protein: CASRPTGLAANEQFF

V gene: TRBV12-3/TRBV12-4
J gene: TRBJ2-4
clone size: few
D gene: TRBD2
CDR3 DNA: TGTGCCAGCAGCCCGACTAGCGGGTACAACATTCAGTACTTC
CDR3 protein: CASSPTSGYNIQYF

V gene: TRBV5-1
J gene: TRBJ2-2
clone size: NA
D gene: NA
CDR3 DNA: TGCGCCAGCAGCTTGGCCAGGCTGGGCACCGGGGAGCTGTTTTTT
CDR3 protein: CASSLARLGTGELFF

V gene: TRBV18
J gene: TRBJ1-2
clone size: few
D gene: NA
CDR3 DNA: TGTGCCAGCTCCACTTTAGGGGATCGGAACTATGGCTACACCTTC
CDR3 protein: CASSTLGDRNYGYTF

V gene: TRBV7-9
J gene: TRBJ2-1
clone size: NA
D gene: TRBD2
CDR3 DNA: TGTGCCAGCAGCCCGTACGGCCGGGGGGATTCCTACAATGAGCAGTTCTTC
CDR3 protein: CASSPYGRGDSYNEQFF

V gene: TRBV20-1
J gene: TRBJ1-5
clone size: few
D gene: NA
CDR3 DNA: TGCAGTGCAAGATGGGGGTTGGGCAATCAGCCCCAGCATTTT
CDR3 protein: CSARWGLGNQPQHF

V gene: TRBV29-1
J gene: TRBJ1-2
clone size: NA
D gene: TRBD1
CDR3 DNA: TGCAGCGTTTCAGACAGGGTCTATGGCTACACCTTC
CDR3 protein: CSVSDRVYGYTF

V gene: TRBV7-6
J gene: TRBJ1-2
clone size: many
D gene: NA
CDR3 DNA: TGTGCCAGCAGCCCTGCGGCTGAAGTGTATGGCTACACCTTC
CDR3 protein: CASSPAAEVYGYTF

V gene: TRBV21-1
J gene: TRBJ2-5
clone size: NA
D gene: NA
CDR3 DNA: TGTGCCAGCAGCAAAGGGTCCCAGGGTACCAGGACTAGCGGGGGTCACCAAGAGACCCAGTACTTC
CDR3 protein: CASSKGSQGTRTSGGHQETQYF

V gene: TRBV29-1
J gene: TRBJ2-1
clone size: many
D gene: NA
CDR3 DNA: TGCAGCGTTGAGGGGGGCAGGGAAGCCTACAATGAGCAGTTCTTC
CDR3 protein: CSVEGGREAYNEQFF

V gene: TRBV24-1
J gene: TRBJ1-2
clone size: NA
D gene: NA
CDR3 DNA: TGTGCCACCAGGGCAAGCTGGGTCCTTTCAGGCTACACCTTC
CDR3 protein: CATRASWVLSGYTF

V gene: TRBV3-1
J gene: TRBJ2-5
clone size: few
D gene: TRBD2
CDR3 DNA: TGTGCCAGCAGCCAGGAGTCTAGCGGGGCGTACCAAGAGACCCAGTACTTC
CDR3 protein: CASSQESSGAYQETQYF

V gene: TRBV3-1
J gene: TRBJ1-5
clone size: many
D gene: NA
CDR3 DNA: TGTGCCAGCAGCCAAGAAACGGATAGCAATCAGCCCCAGCATTTT
CDR3 protein: CASSQETDSNQPQHF

V gene: TRBV7-8
J gene: TRBJ2-1
clone size: many
D gene: NA
CDR3 DNA: TGTGCCAGCAGCTTAGTGGTGGGCCCTAATGAGCAGTTCTTC
CDR3 protein: CASSLVVGPNEQFF

V gene: TRBV4-3
J gene: TRBJ1-2
clone size: few
D gene: TRBD1
CDR3 DNA: TGCGCCAGCAGCCGACAGGGGGGACCTACTGGCTATGGCTACACCTTC
CDR3 protein: CASSRQGGPTGYGYTF

V gene: TRBV18
J gene: TRBJ2-4
clone size: few
D gene: NA
CDR3 DNA: TGTGCCAGCTCACCAGTAGGCAGGCCGGATATTCAGTACTTC
CDR3 protein: CASSPVGRPDIQYF

V gene: TRBV20-1
J gene: TRBJ1-4
clone size: few
D gene: TRBD1
CDR3 DNA: TGCAGTGTTCGGAATCCCGGGACAGGGAATGAAAAACTGTTTTTT
CDR3 protein: CSVRNPGTGNEKLFF

V gene: TRBV13
J gene: TRBJ1-2
clone size: NA
D gene: NA
CDR3 DNA: TGTGCCAGCAGCTTGAATAGACAGAGCTTGGGAGGCTACACCTTC
CDR3 protein: CASSLNRQSLGGYTF

V gene: TRBV7-2
J gene: TRBJ1-5
clone size: few
D gene: NA
CDR3 DNA: TGTGCCAGCAGCTACCGGGTCGCTAATCAGCCCCAGCATTTT
CDR3 protein: CASSYRVANQPQHF

V gene: TRBV4-1
J gene: TRBJ2-3
clone size: few
D gene: TRBD2
CDR3 DNA: TGCGCCAGCAGCCAACTGTCCCTAGCGGGGGGGCGAGCAGATACGCAGTATTTT
CDR3 protein: CASSQLSLAGGRADTQYF